These 18 T cell receptor beta chains came from one sample sequenced in a study of T-cell reconstitution after alpha-beta-depleted transplantation in children. The TCRbeta library was prepared with unique molecular identifiers. TCRdb passed the PCR reads through MiXCR, listing each CDR3 protein once. The table shows 200,000 to 300,000 distinct CDR3 sequences, with more than 20% occurring only once. Sequences were derived from PBMCs, mostly from graft donor cells, sampled 360 days after TCRalphabeta/CD19-depleted stem cell transplant. Source of these receptors: a female patient aged 2-9 years who had a stem cell transplant for congenital amegakaryocytic thrombocytopenia, so the T cells may come from the graft donor.

This clonotype was observed a handful of times. The chain is built from TRBV12-3 or TRBV12-4 and TRBJ2-7, with 8 bases lining up with TRBD1. V lost 0 bases to trimming and J lost 4 bases; unmatched junction nucleotides: 8. This CDR3 has 16 amino acids. The CDR3, as DNA: TGTGCCAGCAGTTTAGCGGGGGCAGGGGGCATTTACGAGCAGTACTTC. Protein sequence: CASSLAGAGGIYEQYF.

This chain connects TRBV6-5 to TRBJ2-2, with D possibly being TRBD2 (5 bases). Germline CDR1 and CDR2: MNHEY and SVGAGI. Trimming stripped 4 bases from V and 5 bases from J, with 14 bases between. This CDR3 has 15 amino acids. This CDR3 reads CASSFSSPGTGELFF. The CDR3 nucleotides are TGTGCCAGCAGTTTCTCCTCACCGGGGACCGGGGAGCTGTTTTTT.

This rearrangement joins TRBV7-9 to TRBJ2-1; perhaps TRBD1 as D (5 bases). The ends were cut back, 1 base at V and 4 bases at J, with 14 bases in the middle. The CDR3 length is 16 residues. CDR1 is SEHNR and CDR2 is FQNEAQ in the germline V gene (reference sequence). CDR3 sequence reads: CASSLDTTGLYNEQFF. The CDR3 DNA follows: TGTGCCAGCAGCTTAGATACCACAGGCCTTTACAATGAGCAGTTCTTC.

This clonotype occurred a few times. V is TRBV28 and J is TRBJ1-2; tentative D call: TRBD1 (6 bases). The CDR3 extends over 15 amino acids. V was clipped by 3 bases and J by 8 bases, with 19 bases between them. CDR1 and CDR2 from the germline V gene are MDHEN and SYDVKM. The CDR3 loop is CASSFLGSLGGGYTF. The CDR3 region has the DNA TGTGCCAGCAGTTTCCTCGGCAGTTTAGGGGGGGGCTACACCTTC.

The chain has TRBV6-1 and TRBJ2-7; possible D gene TRBD1, 6 bases. CDR3 length: 13 residues. The V gene lost 6 bases and the J gene lost 3 bases, with 12 bases spanning the gap. Per the germline V gene, CDR1 is MNHNS and CDR2 is SASEGT. Written as DNA, the CDR3 is TGTGCCAGCAGACGAGGACAGCACTACGAGCAGTACTTC. Its protein product is CASRRGQHYEQYF.

On this clonotype: One junction end does not reproduce the germline sequence, and a read error may be involved. The chain combines TRBV7-3 with TRBJ2-3, with D unclear. Per the germline V gene, CDR1 is SGHTA and CDR2 is FQGTGA. This CDR3 contains 14 residues. CDR3 loop: CTSSFAPSTDTQYF. The CDR3 DNA follows: TGTACCAGCAGCTTTGCCCCTAGCACAGATACGCAGTATTTT.

This rearrangement joins TRBV4-1 to TRBJ2-1; 8 bases agree with TRBD2. The CDR3 consists of 16 residues. Germline values: CDR1 MGHRA, CDR2 YSYEKL. V lost 5 bases, J lost 1 base, and 7 bases stayed unmatched. CDR3 nucleotide sequence: TGCGCCAGCAGCTATAGCGGGGCTAGATCCTACAATGAGCAGTTCTTC. Its protein is CASSYSGARSYNEQFF.

The chain joins TRBV27 to TRBJ1-1; D call uncertain. Germline V gene lookup returns CDR1 MNHEY and CDR2 SMNVEV (reference sequence). V was pared by 1 base and J by 0 bases, with 30 bases between. The CDR3 totals 22 residues. CDR3 sequence (DNA): TGTGCCAGCAGTTTATTAGGAGACCGGCGAAATAGCCTGTTTGTGGTGAACACTGAAGCTTTCTTT. Translation gives CASSLLGDRRNSLFVVNTEAFF.

The V and J genes are TRBV20-1 and TRBJ2-2, with D possibly being TRBD1 (5 bases). Trimming took 5 bases from V and 5 from J, leaving 12 bases between them. Germline values: CDR1 DFQATT, CDR2 SNEGSKA (reference sequence). This CDR3 is built from 13 residues. The DNA for the CDR3 is TGCAGTGCTGAAGGGGTTCGGACCGGGGAGCTGTTTTTT. This encodes CSAEGVRTGELFF.

The chain couples TRBV7-2 to TRBJ1-4; TRBD1 matches 7 bases. This CDR3 is built from 18 residues. Germline V gene lookup returns CDR1 SGHTA and CDR2 FQGNSA. The J segment lost 0 bases and the V segment lost 0 bases, leaving 7 bases of the junction unmatched. CDR3 bases: TGTGCCAGCAGCTTAGCGGTGGGACAGTTTGCAACTAATGAAAAACTGTTTTTT. Translated: CASSLAVGQFATNEKLFF.

This clonotype was counted ten times or more. The gene calls are TRBV29-1 and TRBJ2-6; D ambiguous. The CDR3 covers 17 residues. V was trimmed by 1 base and J by 4 bases, leaving 17 bases between them. Looked up from germline, CDR1 is SQVTM and CDR2 is ANQGSEA. CDR3 coding DNA: TGCAGCGTTGAAGTACCGATCAGACCGAGCGGGGCCAACGTCCTGACTTTC. Translating gives CSVEVPIRPSGANVLTF.

The CDR3 sequence is CASSYGTSGRDEQYF. CDR3 bases: TGTGCCAGCAGTTACGGGACTAGCGGGAGAGACGAGCAGTACTTC. The chain carries TRBV6-5 and TRBJ2-7; TRBD2 matches at 14 bases. V lost 2 bases, J lost 5 bases, and 2 bases stayed unmatched. Per germline, CDR1 MNHEY and CDR2 SVGAGI. The CDR3 is 15 residues long.

In this sample, this clonotype turned up many times. The V and J genes are TRBV4-1 and TRBJ2-1; 7 bases are shared with TRBD2. With 4 bases clipped from V and 0 bases from J, the junction kept 12 bases outside the gene matches. There are 18 residues in the CDR3. Germline loops: CDR1 MGHRA, CDR2 YSYEKL. The CDR3 here is CASSRRAGRLSSYNEQFF. The DNA of the CDR3 is TGCGCCAGCAGCCGGCGAGCGGGGCGGCTGAGCTCCTACAATGAGCAGTTCTTC.

This clonotype was counted only a few times. This chain joins TRBV3-1 and TRBJ2-7, with a weak D call TRBD2 (5 bases). The CDR3 totals 14 residues. V was shortened by 5 bases and J by 6 bases, with 17 bases between the two germline ends. Germline-derived CDR1 and CDR2 are LGHDT and YNNKEL (reference sequence). CDR3 residues: CASSTRTDMGEQYF. For the CDR3, the DNA is TGTGCCAGCAGCACCCGGACTGACATGGGCGAGCAGTACTTC.

The chain carries TRBV19 and TRBJ1-1, with 7 bases aligning to TRBD1. The V gene's germline CDR1 is LNHDA and CDR2 SQIVND (reference sequence). This CDR3 has 13 amino acids. The V and J ends lost 6 bases and 2 bases, in that order; junction bases with no gene match: 3. The CDR3 region is CASRQGGNTEAFF. Written as DNA, the CDR3 is TGTGCCAGTAGGCAAGGGGGCAACACTGAAGCTTTCTTT.

The chain uses TRBV4-2 and TRBJ1-1, with D maybe TRBD1 (5 bases). Germline V gene data show CDR1 as LGHNA and CDR2 as YNFKEQ. This CDR3 is built from 15 residues. V lost 2 bases and J 7 bases, leaving 17 bases between the germline ends. CDR3 nucleotides: TGTGCCAGCAGCCAAAACCGAGGGGAGAGGGTTGAAGCTTTCTTT. Translating it yields CASSQNRGERVEAFF.

The CDR3 DNA follows: TGTGCCAGCAGTCGACCGGGACAGAGAAATGAAAAACTGTTTTTT. It specifies CASSRPGQRNEKLFF. This chain links TRBV7-2 with TRBJ1-4; 7 bases are a match to TRBD1. Germline V gene lookup returns CDR1 SGHTA and CDR2 FQGNSA. Trimming at V came to 6 bases and at J to 5 bases, leaving 9 bases not matched to a gene. This CDR3 has 15 residues.

This clonotype was found a few times. V and J are TRBV3-1 and TRBJ2-7, with a possible D match to TRBD2 (5 bases). Germline V gene data show CDR1 as LGHDT and CDR2 as YNNKEL (reference sequence). V was trimmed by 1 base and J by 7 bases, leaving 14 bases between them. CDR3 length: 14 amino acids. The CDR3 nucleotides read TGTGCCAGCAGCCAAGGGAACGGGGTCGGTGAGCAGTACTTC. It encodes CASSQGNGVGEQYF.